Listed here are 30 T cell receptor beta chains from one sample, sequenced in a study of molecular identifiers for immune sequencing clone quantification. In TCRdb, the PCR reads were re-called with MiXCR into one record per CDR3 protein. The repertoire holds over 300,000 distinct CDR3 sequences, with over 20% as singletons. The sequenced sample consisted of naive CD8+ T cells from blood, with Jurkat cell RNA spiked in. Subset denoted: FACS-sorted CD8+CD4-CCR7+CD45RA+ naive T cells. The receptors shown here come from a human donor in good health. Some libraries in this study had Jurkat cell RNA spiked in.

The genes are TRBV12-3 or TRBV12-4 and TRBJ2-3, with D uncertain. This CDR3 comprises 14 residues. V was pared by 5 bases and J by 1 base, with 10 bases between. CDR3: CASSLLTRTDTQYF. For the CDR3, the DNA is TGTGCCAGCAGTCTTCTAACCCGCACAGATACGCAGTATTTT.

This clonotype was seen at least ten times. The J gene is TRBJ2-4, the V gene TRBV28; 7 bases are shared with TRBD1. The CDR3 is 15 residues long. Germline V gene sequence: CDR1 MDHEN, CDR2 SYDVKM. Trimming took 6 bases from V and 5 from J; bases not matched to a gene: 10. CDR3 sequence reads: CASSYEGGAENIQYF. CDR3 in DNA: TGTGCCAGCAGCTATGAAGGGGGCGCCGAAAACATTCAGTACTTC.

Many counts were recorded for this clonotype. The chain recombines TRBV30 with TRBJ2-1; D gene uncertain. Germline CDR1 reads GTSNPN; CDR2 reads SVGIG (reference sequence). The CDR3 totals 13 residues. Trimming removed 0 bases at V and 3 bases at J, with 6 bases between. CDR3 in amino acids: CAWSVNRYNEQFF. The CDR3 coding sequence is TGTGCCTGGAGTGTAAACCGCTACAATGAGCAGTTCTTC.

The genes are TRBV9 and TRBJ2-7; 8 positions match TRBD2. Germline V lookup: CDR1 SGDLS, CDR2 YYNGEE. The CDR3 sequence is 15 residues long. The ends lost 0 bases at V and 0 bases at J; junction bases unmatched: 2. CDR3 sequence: CASSVGGTSSYEQYF. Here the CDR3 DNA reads TGTGCCAGCAGCGTAGGCGGGACTAGCTCCTACGAGCAGTACTTC.

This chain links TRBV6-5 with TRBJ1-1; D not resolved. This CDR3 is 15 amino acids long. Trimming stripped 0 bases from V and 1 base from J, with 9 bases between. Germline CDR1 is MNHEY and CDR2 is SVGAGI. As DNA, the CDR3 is TGTGCCAGCAGTTACTCCTCGAATCAGAACACTGAAGCTTTCTTT. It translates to CASSYSSNQNTEAFF.

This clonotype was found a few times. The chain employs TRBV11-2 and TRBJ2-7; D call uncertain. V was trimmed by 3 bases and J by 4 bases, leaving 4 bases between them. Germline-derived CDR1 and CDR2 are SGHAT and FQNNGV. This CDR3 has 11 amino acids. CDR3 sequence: CASSLKYEQYF. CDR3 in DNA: TGTGCCAGCAGCTTGAAGTACGAGCAGTACTTC.

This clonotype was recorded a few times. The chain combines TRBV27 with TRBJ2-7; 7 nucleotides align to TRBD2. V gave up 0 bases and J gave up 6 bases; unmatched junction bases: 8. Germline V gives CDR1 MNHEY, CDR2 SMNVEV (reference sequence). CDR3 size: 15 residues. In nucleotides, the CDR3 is TGTGCCAGCAGTTTATCGAACTCACTAGCGAGCGAGCAGTACTTC. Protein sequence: CASSLSNSLASEQYF.

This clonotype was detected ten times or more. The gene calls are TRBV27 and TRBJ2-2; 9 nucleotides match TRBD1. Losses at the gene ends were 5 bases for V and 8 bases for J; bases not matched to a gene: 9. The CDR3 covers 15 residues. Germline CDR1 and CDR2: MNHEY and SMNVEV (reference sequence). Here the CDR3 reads CASSPTGGSSGELFF. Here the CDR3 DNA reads TGTGCCAGCAGTCCTACAGGGGGCAGTTCAGGGGAGCTGTTTTTT.

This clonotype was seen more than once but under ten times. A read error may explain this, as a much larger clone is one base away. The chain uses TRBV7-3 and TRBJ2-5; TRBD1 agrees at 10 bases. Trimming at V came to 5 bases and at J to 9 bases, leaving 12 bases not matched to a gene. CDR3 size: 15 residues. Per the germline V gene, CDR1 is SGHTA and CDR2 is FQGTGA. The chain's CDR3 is CASSPGTGVMKAQYF. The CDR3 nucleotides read TGTGCCAGCAGCCCCGGGACAGGGGTAATGAAGGCCCAGTACTTC.

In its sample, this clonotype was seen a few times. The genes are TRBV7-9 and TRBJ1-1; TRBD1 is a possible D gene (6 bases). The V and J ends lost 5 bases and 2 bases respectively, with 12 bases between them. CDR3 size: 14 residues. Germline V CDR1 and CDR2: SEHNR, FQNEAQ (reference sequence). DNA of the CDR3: TGTGCCAGCAGCGGACCGGGGACAAACACTGAAGCTTTCTTT. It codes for CASSGPGTNTEAFF.

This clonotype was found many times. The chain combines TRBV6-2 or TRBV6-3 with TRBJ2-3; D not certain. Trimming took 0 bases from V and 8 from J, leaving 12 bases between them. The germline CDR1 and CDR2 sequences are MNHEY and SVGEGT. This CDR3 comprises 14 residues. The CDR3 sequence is CASSYSYDLATQYF. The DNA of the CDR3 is TGTGCCAGCAGTTACTCGTATGACCTTGCTACGCAGTATTTT.

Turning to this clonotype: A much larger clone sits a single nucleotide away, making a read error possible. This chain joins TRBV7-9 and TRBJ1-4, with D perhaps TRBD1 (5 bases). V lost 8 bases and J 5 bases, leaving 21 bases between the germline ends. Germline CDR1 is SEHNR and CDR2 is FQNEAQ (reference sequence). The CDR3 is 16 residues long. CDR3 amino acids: CASGSKGALGNEKLFF. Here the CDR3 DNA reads TGTGCCAGCGGCTCCAAAGGGGCACTAGGAAATGAAAAACTGTTTTTT.

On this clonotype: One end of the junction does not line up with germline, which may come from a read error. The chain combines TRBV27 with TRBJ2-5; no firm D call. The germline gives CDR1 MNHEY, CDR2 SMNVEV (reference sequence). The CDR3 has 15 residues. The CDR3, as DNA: TGTGCCAGCAGTTTATTCTCCGGATACCAAGAGCCCCAGTACTTC. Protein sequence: CASSLFSGYQEPQYF.

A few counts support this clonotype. The CDR3 coding sequence is TGTGCCAGCAGTTTATCGGGACTACCCAACACCGGGGAGCTGTTTTTT. It encodes CASSLSGLPNTGELFF. The chain uses TRBV12-3 or TRBV12-4 and TRBJ2-2, with 7 bases identical to TRBD2. Trimming took 2 bases from V and 2 from J; bases not matched to a gene: 5. This CDR3 has 16 residues.

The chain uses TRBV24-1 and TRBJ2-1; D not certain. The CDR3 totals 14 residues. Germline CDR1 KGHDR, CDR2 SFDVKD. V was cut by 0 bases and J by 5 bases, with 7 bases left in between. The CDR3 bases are TGTGCCACCAGTGATTTGGGCAGCCACAATGAGCAGTTCTTC. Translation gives CATSDLGSHNEQFF.

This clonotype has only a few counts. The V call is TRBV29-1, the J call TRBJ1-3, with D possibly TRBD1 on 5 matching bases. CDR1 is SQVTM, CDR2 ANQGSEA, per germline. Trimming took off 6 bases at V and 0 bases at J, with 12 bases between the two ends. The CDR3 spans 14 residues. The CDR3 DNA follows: TGCAGCGTACCCGTGACAGACTCTGGAAACACCATATATTTT. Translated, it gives CSVPVTDSGNTIYF.

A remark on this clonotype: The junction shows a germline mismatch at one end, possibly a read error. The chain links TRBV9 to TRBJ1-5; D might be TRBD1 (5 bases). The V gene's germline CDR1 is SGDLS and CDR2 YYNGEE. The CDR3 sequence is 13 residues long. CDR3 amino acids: CANSAGTGQPQHF. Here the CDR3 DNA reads TGTGCCAACAGCGCAGGGACCGGGCAGCCCCAGCATTTT.

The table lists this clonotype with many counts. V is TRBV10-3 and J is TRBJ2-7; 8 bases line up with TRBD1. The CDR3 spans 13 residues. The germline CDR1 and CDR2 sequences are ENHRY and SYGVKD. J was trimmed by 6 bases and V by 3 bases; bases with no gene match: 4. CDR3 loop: CAISDETGVEQYF. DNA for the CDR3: TGTGCCATCAGTGATGAGACAGGGGTCGAGCAGTACTTC.

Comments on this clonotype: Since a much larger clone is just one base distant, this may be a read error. CDR3 sequence reads: CASSLAPTSGEAQYF. The CDR3 nucleotides read TGTGCCAGCAGCTTAGCTCCTACTAGCGGGGAGGCCCAGTACTTC. The chain has TRBV7-2 and TRBJ2-5, with TRBD2 matching 10 bases. Germline V gene sequence: CDR1 SGHTA, CDR2 FQGNSA. CDR3 length: 15 residues. V was clipped by 0 bases and J by 9 bases; unmatched bases: 7.

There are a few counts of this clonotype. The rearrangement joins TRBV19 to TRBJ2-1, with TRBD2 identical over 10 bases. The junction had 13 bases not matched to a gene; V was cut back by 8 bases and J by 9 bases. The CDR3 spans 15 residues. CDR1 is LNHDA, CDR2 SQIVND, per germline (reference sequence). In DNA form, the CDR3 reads TGTGCCAGTTACCCGACTAGCGGGCCTCCCAGTGAGCAGTTCTTC. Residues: CASYPTSGPPSEQFF.

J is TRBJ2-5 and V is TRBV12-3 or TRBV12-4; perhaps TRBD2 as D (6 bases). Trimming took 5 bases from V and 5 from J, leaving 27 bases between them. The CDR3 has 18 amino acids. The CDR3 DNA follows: TGTGCCAGCAGTATCCCTGGGTCTCAGGGAGGAGGTAGGGAGACCCAGTACTTC. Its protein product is CASSIPGSQGGGRETQYF.

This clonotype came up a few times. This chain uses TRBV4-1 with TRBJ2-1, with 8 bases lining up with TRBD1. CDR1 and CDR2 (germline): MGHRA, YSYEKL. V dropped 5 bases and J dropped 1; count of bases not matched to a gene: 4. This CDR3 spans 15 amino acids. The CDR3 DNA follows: TGCGCCAGCAGCATGGACAGGGTGTCCTACAATGAGCAGTTCTTC. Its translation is CASSMDRVSYNEQFF.

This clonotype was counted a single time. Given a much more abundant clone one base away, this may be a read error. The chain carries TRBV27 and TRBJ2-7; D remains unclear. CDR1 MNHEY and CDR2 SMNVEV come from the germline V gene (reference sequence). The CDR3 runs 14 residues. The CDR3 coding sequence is TGTGCCGGCAGTTTATCGCCCGTTTCTCACGAGCAGTACTTC. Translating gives CAGSLSPVSHEQYF.

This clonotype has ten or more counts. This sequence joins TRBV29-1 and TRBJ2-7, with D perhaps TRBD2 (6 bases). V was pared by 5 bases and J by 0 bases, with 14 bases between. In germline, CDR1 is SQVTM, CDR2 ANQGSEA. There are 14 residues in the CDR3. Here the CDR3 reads CSVTGLESSYEQYF. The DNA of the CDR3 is TGCAGCGTTACGGGACTGGAGAGCTCCTACGAGCAGTACTTC.

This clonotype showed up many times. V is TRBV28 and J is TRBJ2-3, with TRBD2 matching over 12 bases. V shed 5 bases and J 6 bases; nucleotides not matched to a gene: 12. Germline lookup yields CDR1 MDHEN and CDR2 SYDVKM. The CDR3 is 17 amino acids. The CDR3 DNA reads TGTGCCAGCAGTATGCCGACTAGCGGGAGTTTGTGGGATACGCAGTATTTT. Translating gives CASSMPTSGSLWDTQYF.

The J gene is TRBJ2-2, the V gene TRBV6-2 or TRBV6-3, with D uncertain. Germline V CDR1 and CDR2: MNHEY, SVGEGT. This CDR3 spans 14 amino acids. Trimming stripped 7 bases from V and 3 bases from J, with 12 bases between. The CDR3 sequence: CASTAPRDTGELFF. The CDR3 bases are TGTGCCAGCACAGCCCCCCGGGACACCGGGGAGCTGTTTTTT.

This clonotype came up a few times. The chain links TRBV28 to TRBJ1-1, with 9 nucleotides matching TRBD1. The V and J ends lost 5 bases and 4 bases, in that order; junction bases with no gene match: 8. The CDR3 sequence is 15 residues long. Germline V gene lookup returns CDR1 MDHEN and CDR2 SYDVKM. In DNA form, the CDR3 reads TGTGCCAGCAGTCCCAACAGGGGGCGGGTCACTGAAGCTTTCTTT. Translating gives CASSPNRGRVTEAFF.

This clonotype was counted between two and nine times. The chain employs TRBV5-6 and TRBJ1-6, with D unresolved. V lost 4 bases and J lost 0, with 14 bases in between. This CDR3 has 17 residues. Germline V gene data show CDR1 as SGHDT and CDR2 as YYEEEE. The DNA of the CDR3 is TGTGCCAGCAGCAGGACTTCTCCGAGCTCCTATAATTCACCCCTCCACTTT. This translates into CASSRTSPSSYNSPLHF.

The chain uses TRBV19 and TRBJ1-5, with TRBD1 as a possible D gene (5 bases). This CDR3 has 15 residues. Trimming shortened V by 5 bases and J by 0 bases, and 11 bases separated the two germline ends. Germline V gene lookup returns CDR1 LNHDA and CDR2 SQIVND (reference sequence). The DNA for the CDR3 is TGTGCCAGTAGTTGGGGGTCGGATAGCAATCAGCCCCAGCATTTT. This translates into CASSWGSDSNQPQHF.

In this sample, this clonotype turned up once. The CDR3 sequence: CASSMTSGRTNTQYF. DNA of the CDR3: TGTGCCAGTAGTATGACTAGCGGGAGGACAAATACGCAGTATTTT. The rearrangement uses TRBV19 and TRBJ2-3; 13 nucleotides align to TRBD2. V shed 3 bases and J 7 bases; nucleotides not matched to a gene: 4. From germline, CDR1 is LNHDA and CDR2 SQIVND (reference sequence). The CDR3 is 15 residues long.